This TCR beta chain was documented in a study of beta chain features in type 1 diabetes. Points on this clone: A read error may account for a junction end that differs from germline.

Reverse transcription of all isolated RNA meant that expressed TCRB transcripts were sequenced. Data came from immunoSEQ multiplex PCR; TCRdb stores just in-frame clones and leaves some out. In the table there are around 330,000 clones, approximately 11% of which are singletons. Germline V gives CDR1 DFQATT, CDR2 SNEGSKA (reference sequence). This CDR3 has 11 amino acids. This receptor was identified in a woman in her 30s in good health. The sequenced sample consisted of naive CD4+ T cells from blood. The rearrangement uses TRBV20-1 and TRBJ2-1; a weak D match, TRBD1 (5 bases). Written as DNA, the CDR3 is TGCAGTGCTAGGTGGGGCCTGGAGCGGTTCTTC. Translation gives CSARWGLERFF.